These 13 T cell receptor beta chains came from one sample sequenced in a study of T cell repertoires in cytomegalovirus infection. TCRdb re-called the reads with MiXCR, one entry per CDR3 protein. The table shows about 190,000 distinct CDR3 sequences, with 28% occurring only once. Sequencing was performed on PBMCs. The receptors originated from a human donor in good health (CMV status not recorded). Some clones in this sample may be carry-over from other donors' samples.

This clonotype was seen a handful of times. The gene calls are TRBV11-2 and TRBJ2-7; no reliable D call. The CDR3 is 14 amino acids. Germline CDR1 reads SGHAT; CDR2 reads FQNNGV. Trimming stripped 5 bases from V and 3 bases from J, with 14 bases between. As DNA, the CDR3 is TGTGCCAGCAGCCGCTTCGGCTCCTTCTACGAGCAGTACTTC. Translating gives CASSRFGSFYEQYF.

This chain connects TRBV6-6 to TRBJ1-1; 9 bases agree with TRBD1. There are 15 residues in the CDR3. The V and J ends lost 0 bases and 2 bases, in that order; junction bases with no gene match: 1. Germline assignment: CDR1 MNHNY and CDR2 SVGAGI (reference sequence). This CDR3 is CASSYSGQGNTEAFF. The CDR3 nucleotides read TGTGCCAGCAGTTACTCGGGACAGGGTAACACTGAAGCTTTCTTT.

Note on this clonotype: Given a much more abundant clone one base away, this may be a read error. The V call is TRBV7-8, the J call TRBJ2-1, with D perhaps being TRBD1 or TRBD2 (5 bases each). This CDR3 region has 17 residues. Germline V gene data show CDR1 as SGHVS and CDR2 as FQNEAQ. The CDR3 sequence: CASRLALQGRSYNEQFF. As DNA, the CDR3 is TGTGCCAGCCGCTTAGCGCTTCAGGGTAGATCCTACAATGAGCAGTTCTTC.

The V gene is TRBV19, the J gene TRBJ1-1; D perhaps matches TRBD1 (6 bases). Germline CDR1 and CDR2: LNHDA and SQIVND (reference sequence). This CDR3 has 16 amino acids. The V and J ends lost 10 bases and 2 bases respectively, with 23 bases between them. This chain's CDR3 is CATTLRTGGGNTEAFF. DNA of the CDR3: TGTGCCACCACCCTCCGCACCGGGGGCGGTAACACTGAAGCTTTCTTT. Full variable domain (remainder filled in from reference TRBV19 and TRBJ1-1): DGGITQSPKYLFRKEGQNVTLSCEQNLNHDAMYWYRQDPGQGLRLIYYSQIVNDFQKGDIAEGYSVSREKKESFPLTVTSAQKNPTAFYLCATTLRTGGGNTEAFFGQGTRLTVV.

The genes are TRBV29-1 and TRBJ1-1; D is perhaps TRBD1 (5 bases). V gave up 3 bases and J gave up 3 bases, with 11 bases separating them. CDR1 SQVTM and CDR2 ANQGSEA come from the germline V gene. The CDR3 consists of 13 residues. DNA for the CDR3: TGCAGCGTTGATTATGGGGGAGACACTGAAGCTTTCTTT. It specifies CSVDYGGDTEAFF.

The CDR3 region is CASSIDPSSAYEQYF. The CDR3 nucleotides read TGTGCCAGTAGTATAGATCCCTCATCAGCCTACGAGCAGTACTTC. This chain connects TRBV19 to TRBJ2-7; D not resolved. The CDR3 is made up of 15 amino acids. Germline V gene sequence: CDR1 LNHDA, CDR2 SQIVND (reference sequence). Trimming shortened V by 0 bases and J by 2 bases, and 11 bases separated the two germline ends.

The chain links TRBV6-1 to TRBJ1-2; D perhaps matches TRBD1 (5 bases). V lost 6 bases, J lost 4 bases, and 12 bases lay in between. CDR3 length equals 13 residues. Germline V gene lookup returns CDR1 MNHNS and CDR2 SASEGT. The CDR3 spells CASSLVTGYGYTF. Here the CDR3 DNA reads TGTGCCAGCAGCCTGGTAACAGGCTATGGCTACACCTTC.

Comments on this clonotype: A read error may account for a junction end that differs from germline. V and J are TRBV6-1 and TRBJ2-7; 13 bases align to TRBD2. CDR3 length: 14 amino acids. CDR1 is MNHNS and CDR2 is SASEGT in the germline V gene. CDR3 amino acids: CASRGTSGVYDQYF. CDR3 bases: TGTGCCAGCAGGGGGACTAGCGGGGTTTACGATCAGTACTTC.

Many counts were recorded for this clonotype. This chain uses TRBV7-2 with TRBJ1-3; D not resolved. Germline values: CDR1 SGHTA, CDR2 FQGNSA. CDR3 length: 16 amino acids. Trimming removed 5 bases at V and 0 bases at J, with 14 bases between. Here the CDR3 reads CASSPAPGSSGNTIYF. The DNA for the CDR3 is TGTGCCAGCAGCCCAGCCCCCGGGAGCTCTGGAAACACCATATATTTT.

The sample holds many counts of this clonotype. V gene TRBV7-2 combines with J gene TRBJ2-5; a weak D match, TRBD1 (7 bases). V was clipped by 5 bases and J by 4 bases, with 23 bases between them. The CDR3 is 17 residues long. Germline V lookup: CDR1 SGHTA, CDR2 FQGNSA. The CDR3 DNA follows: TGTGCCAGCAGCCCATCCTTCGGAGGGGGCTCATTAGAGACCCAGTACTTC. It codes for CASSPSFGGGSLETQYF.

The chain is built from TRBV6-5 and TRBJ2-1; D might be TRBD2 (7 bases). The germline gives CDR1 MNHEY, CDR2 SVGAGI. CDR3 length: 16 amino acids. Trimming took 5 bases from V and 4 from J, leaving 18 bases between them. The CDR3 spells CASSPLGRGHYNEQFF. DNA for the CDR3: TGTGCCAGCAGTCCCCTGGGGAGGGGACATTACAATGAGCAGTTCTTC.

The gene calls are TRBV27 and TRBJ2-6; D not certain. This CDR3 contains 14 residues. V lost 3 bases and J lost 4, with 7 bases in between. The germline gives CDR1 MNHEY, CDR2 SMNVEV (reference sequence). The CDR3 here is CASSFLDGANVLTF. Here the CDR3 DNA reads TGTGCCAGCAGTTTCTTAGACGGGGCCAACGTCCTGACTTTC.

Details on this clonotype: Just one base apart from a much larger clone, this may be a read error. J is TRBJ2-1 and V is TRBV10-3; a possible D gene is TRBD2 (6 bases). Germline CDR1 and CDR2: ENHRY and SYGVKD. The CDR3 consists of 16 residues. The CDR3 is CAIGGSSESSYSEQFF. In DNA form, the CDR3 reads TGTGCCATCGGGGGGTCAAGCGAGAGCTCCTACAGTGAGCAGTTCTTC.